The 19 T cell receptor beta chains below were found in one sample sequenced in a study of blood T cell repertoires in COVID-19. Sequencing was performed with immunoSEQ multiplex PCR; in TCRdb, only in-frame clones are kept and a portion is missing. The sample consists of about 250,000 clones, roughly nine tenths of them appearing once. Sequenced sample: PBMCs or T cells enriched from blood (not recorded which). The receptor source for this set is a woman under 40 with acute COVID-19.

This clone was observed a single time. CDR3 sequence: CASSYRDQETQYF. The CDR3 region has the DNA TGTGCCAGCTCATACAGGGATCAAGAGACCCAGTACTTC. V and J are TRBV18 and TRBJ2-5; TRBD1 is a possible D gene (6 bases). Trimming removed 5 bases at V and 2 bases at J, with 9 bases between. CDR1 is KGHSH and CDR2 is LQKENI in the germline V gene. The CDR3 sequence is 13 residues long. Looking up the rest from reference TRBV18 and TRBJ2-5 gives the full variable domain: NAGVMQNPRHLVRRRGQEARLRCSPMKGHSHVYWYRQLPEEGLKFMVYLQKENIIDESGMPKERFSAEFPKEGPSILRIQQVVRGDSAAYFCASSYRDQETQYFGPGTRLLVL.

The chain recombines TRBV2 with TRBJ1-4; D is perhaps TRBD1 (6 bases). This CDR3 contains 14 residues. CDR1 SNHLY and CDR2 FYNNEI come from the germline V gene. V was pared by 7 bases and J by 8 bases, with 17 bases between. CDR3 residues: CASNSASGGEKLFF. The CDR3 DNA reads TGTGCCAGCAACTCTGCCTCGGGGGGCGAAAAACTGTTTTTT.

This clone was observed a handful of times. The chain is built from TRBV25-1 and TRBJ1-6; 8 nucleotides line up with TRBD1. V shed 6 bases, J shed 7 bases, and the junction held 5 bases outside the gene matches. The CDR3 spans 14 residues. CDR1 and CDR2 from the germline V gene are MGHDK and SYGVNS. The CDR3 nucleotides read TGTGCCAGCAGCGACCGGGACAGGAATTCACCCCTCCACTTT. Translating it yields CASSDRDRNSPLHF.

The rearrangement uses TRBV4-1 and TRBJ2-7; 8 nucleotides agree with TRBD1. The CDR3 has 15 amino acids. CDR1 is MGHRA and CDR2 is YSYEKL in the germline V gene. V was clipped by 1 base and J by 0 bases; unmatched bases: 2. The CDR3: CASSQGQGSSYEQYF. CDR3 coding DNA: TGCGCCAGCAGCCAAGGACAGGGGAGCTCCTACGAGCAGTACTTC.

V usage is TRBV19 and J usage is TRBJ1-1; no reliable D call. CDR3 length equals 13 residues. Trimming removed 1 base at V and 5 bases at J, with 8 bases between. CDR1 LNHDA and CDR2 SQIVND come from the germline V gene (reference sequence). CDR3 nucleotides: TGTGCCAGTAGTATAGGTGCGGGGACTGAAGCTTTCTTT. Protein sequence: CASSIGAGTEAFF.

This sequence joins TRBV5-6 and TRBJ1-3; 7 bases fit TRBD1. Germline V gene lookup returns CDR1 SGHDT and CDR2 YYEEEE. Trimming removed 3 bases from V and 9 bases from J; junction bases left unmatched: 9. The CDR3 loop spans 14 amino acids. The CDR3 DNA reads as TGTGCCAGCAGCTCAGACAGGGCCGTCGGCACCATATATTTT. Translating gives CASSSDRAVGTIYF. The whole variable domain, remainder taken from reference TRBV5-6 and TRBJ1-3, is DAGVTQSPTHLIKTRGQQVTLRCSPKSGHDTVSWYQQALGQGPQFIFQYYEEEERQRGNFPDRFSGHQFPNYSSELNVNALLLGDSALYLCASSSDRAVGTIYFGEGSWLTVV.

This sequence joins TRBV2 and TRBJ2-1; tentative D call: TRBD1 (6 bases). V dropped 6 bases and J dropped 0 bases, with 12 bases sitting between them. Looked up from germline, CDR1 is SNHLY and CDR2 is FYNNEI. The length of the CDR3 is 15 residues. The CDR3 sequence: CASREQGPSYNEQFF. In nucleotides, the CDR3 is TGTGCCAGCAGGGAACAGGGTCCCTCCTACAATGAGCAGTTCTTC. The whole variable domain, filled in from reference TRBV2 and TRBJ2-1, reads EPEVTQTPSHQVTQMGQEVILRCVPISNHLYFYWYRQILGQKVEFLVSFYNNEISEKSEIFDDQFSVERPDGSNFTLKIRSTKLEDSAMYFCASREQGPSYNEQFFGPGTRLTVL.

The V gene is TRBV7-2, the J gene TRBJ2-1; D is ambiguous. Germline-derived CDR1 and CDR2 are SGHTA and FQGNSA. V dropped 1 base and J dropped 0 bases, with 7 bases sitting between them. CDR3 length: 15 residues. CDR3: CASSLVHSSYNEQFF. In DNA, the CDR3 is TGTGCCAGCAGCTTAGTACACAGCTCCTACAATGAGCAGTTCTTC. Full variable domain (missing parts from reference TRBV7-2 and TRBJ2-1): GAGVSQSPSNKVTEKGKDVELRCDPISGHTALYWYRQSLGQGLEFLIYFQGNSAPDKSGLPSDRFSAERTGGSVSTLTIQRTQQEDSAVYLCASSLVHSSYNEQFFGPGTRLTVL.

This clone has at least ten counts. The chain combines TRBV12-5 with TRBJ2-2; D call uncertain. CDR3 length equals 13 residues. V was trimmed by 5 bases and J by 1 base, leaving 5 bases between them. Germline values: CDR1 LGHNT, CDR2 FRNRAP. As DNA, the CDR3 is TGTGCTAGTGGTCCAGGGAACACCGGGGAGCTGTTTTTT. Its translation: CASGPGNTGELFF.

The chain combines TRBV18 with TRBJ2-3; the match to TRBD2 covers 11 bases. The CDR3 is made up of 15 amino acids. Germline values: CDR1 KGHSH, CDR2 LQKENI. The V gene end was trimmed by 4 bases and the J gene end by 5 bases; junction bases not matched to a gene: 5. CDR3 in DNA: TGTGCCAGCTCACTACTAGCGGGAGAGGGAGATACGCAGTATTTT. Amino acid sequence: CASSLLAGEGDTQYF.

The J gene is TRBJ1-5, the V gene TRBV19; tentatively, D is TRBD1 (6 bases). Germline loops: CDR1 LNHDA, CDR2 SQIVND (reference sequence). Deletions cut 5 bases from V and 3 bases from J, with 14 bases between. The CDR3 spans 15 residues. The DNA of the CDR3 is TGTGCCAGTAGTGGGACGACAGGCTACAATCAGCCCCAGCATTTT. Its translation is CASSGTTGYNQPQHF. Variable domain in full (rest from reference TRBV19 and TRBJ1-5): DGGITQSPKYLFRKEGQNVTLSCEQNLNHDAMYWYRQDPGQGLRLIYYSQIVNDFQKGDIAEGYSVSREKKESFPLTVTSAQKNPTAFYLCASSGTTGYNQPQHFGDGTRLSIL.

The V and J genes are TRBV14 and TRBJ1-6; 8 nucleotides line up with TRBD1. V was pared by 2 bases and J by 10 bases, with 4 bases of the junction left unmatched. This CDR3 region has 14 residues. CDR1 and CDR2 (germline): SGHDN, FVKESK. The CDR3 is CASSQRQGYSPLHF. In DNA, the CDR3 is TGTGCCAGCAGCCAAAGACAGGGGTACTCACCCCTCCACTTT.

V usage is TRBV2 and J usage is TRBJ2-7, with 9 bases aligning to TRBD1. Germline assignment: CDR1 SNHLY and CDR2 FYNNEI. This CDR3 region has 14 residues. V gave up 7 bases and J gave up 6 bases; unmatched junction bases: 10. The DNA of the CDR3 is TGTGCCAGCAAGACTCGACAGGGGGAGGTCGAGCAGTACTTC. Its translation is CASKTRQGEVEQYF.

CDR3 sequence (DNA): TGTGCTAGTGGTTTGTTGAGTGAGCAGTTCTTC. This translates into CASGLLSEQFF. This chain links TRBV12-5 with TRBJ2-1, with D unclear. The CDR3 has 11 amino acids. Germline-derived CDR1 and CDR2 are LGHNT and FRNRAP. Trimming shortened V by 2 bases and J by 9 bases, and 5 bases separated the two germline ends.

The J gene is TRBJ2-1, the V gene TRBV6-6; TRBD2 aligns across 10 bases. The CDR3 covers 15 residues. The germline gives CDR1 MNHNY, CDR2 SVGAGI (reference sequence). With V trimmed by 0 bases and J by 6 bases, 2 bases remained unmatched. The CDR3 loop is CASSYSSGRANEQFF. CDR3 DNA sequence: TGTGCCAGCAGTTACTCCAGCGGGAGGGCCAATGAGCAGTTCTTC.

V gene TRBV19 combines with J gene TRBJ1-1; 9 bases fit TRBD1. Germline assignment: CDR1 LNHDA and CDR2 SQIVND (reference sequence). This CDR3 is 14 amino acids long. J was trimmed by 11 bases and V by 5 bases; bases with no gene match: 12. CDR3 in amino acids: CASSSRRDREVAFF. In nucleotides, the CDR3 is TGTGCCAGTAGTTCCCGCCGGGACAGGGAGGTCGCTTTCTTT. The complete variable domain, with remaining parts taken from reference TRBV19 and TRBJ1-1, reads DGGITQSPKYLFRKEGQNVTLSCEQNLNHDAMYWYRQDPGQGLRLIYYSQIVNDFQKGDIAEGYSVSREKKESFPLTVTSAQKNPTAFYLCASSSRRDREVAFFGQGTRLTVV.

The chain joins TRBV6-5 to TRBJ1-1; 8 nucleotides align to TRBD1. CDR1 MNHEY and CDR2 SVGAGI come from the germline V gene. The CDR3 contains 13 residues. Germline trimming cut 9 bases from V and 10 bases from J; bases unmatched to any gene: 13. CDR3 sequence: CASLYRTGSGAFF. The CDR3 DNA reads TGTGCCAGTCTATATCGGACAGGGTCTGGAGCTTTCTTT.

In DNA form, the CDR3 reads TGCGCCAGCAGCTTGGTCTTTGGCAACAGGGGGACTGAAGCTTTCTTT. Translation gives CASSLVFGNRGTEAFF. The genes are TRBV5-1 and TRBJ1-1, with 8 bases matching TRBD1. Germline assignment: CDR1 SGHRS and CDR2 YFSETQ. This CDR3 region has 16 residues. The junction had 9 bases not matched to a gene; V was cut back by 0 bases and J by 5 bases.

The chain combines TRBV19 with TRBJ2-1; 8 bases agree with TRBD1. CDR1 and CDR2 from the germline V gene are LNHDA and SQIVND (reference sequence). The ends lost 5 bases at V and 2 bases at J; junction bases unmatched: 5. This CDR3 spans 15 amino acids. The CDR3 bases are TGTGCCAGTAGTGGAGGACAGGGTACCTACAATGAGCAGTTCTTC. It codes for CASSGGQGTYNEQFF. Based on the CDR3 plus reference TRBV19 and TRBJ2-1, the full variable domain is DGGITQSPKYLFRKEGQNVTLSCEQNLNHDAMYWYRQDPGQGLRLIYYSQIVNDFQKGDIAEGYSVSREKKESFPLTVTSAQKNPTAFYLCASSGGQGTYNEQFFGPGTRLTVL.